This TCR beta chain was retrieved from a study of cytomegalovirus exposure and HLA in healthy donors. 13 Jbeta primers and 60 Vbeta primers were used for the PCR. Here immunoSEQ multiplex PCR was the method, and the copy in TCRdb shows in-frame clones only, minus some. Of about 120,000 clones in the sample, about 9.4% were seen once. In this sample, this clone turned up a few times. Its matching antigen is unknown. Study outcomes and limitations: Excluded were some V segments that proved indistinguishable, including TRBV6-2 and TRBV6-3. In vitro work confirmed that a few CMV-associated chains recognize CMV antigens.

Losses at the gene ends were 5 bases for V and 5 bases for J; bases not matched to a gene: 8. This CDR3 is 15 amino acids long. The germline V gene has CDR1 SGHAT and CDR2 FQNNGV. This TCR was sampled from a woman between 35 and 50 years old in good health and CMV-seropositive. The chain links TRBV11-2 to TRBJ1-4; the match to TRBD1 covers 7 bases. Material: PBMCs. The DNA for the CDR3 is TGTGCCAGCAGCCGCGGGACAGTTACAAATGAAAAACTGTTTTTT. This encodes CASSRGTVTNEKLFF. The full variable domain, its missing parts supplied by reference TRBV11-2 and TRBJ1-4, is EAGVAQSPRYKIIEKRQSVAFWCNPISGHATLYWYQQILGQGPKLLIQFQNNGVVDDSQLPKDRFSAERLKGVDSTLKIQPAKLEDSAVYLCASSRGTVTNEKLFFGSGTQLSVL.